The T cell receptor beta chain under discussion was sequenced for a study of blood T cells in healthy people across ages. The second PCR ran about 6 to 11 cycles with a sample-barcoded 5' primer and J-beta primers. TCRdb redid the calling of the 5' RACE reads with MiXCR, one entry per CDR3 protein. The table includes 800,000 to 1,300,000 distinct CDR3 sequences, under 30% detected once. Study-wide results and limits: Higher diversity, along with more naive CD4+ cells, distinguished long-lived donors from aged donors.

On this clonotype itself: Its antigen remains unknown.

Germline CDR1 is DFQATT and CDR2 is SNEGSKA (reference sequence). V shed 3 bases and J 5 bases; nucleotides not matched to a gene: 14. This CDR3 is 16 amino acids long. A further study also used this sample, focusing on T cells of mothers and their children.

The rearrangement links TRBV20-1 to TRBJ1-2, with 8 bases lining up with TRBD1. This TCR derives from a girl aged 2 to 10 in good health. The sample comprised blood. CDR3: CSASEPGQDLLYGYTF. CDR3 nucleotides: TGCAGTGCTAGCGAACCGGGACAGGACCTATTATATGGCTACACCTTC.